This T cell receptor (beta chain) was documented in a study of CD8+ T cells in alopecia areata (dated by TCRdb to 2017 to 2018). Notes on the research overall: The treated patients took part in an open-label pilot trial in which moderate-to-severe alopecia areata was treated with oral tofacitinib at 5 to 10 mg twice daily. Patients received tofacitinib for 6 to 18 months and were then followed off drug for 6 months to check for delayed response and recurrence. For the treated patients, the SALT score, which quantifies what percentage of scalp surface area is affected, served as the measure of disease severity. In both human patients and the C3H/HeJ mouse model, the study applied high-throughput TCRbeta sequencing to look at T cell clonal expansion in alopecia areata. In humans, TCRbeta sequencing was performed on scalp tissue and on sorted CD4+ and CD8+ peripheral blood T cells from healthy controls and from patients with patchy or totalis/universalis alopecia areata. Tofacitinib-treated patients had biopsies at baseline and at 4 and 24 weeks of treatment, with a later scalp biopsy in several patients. Scalp clonality was compared across normal scalp (n=4), patchy alopecia areata scalp (n=8), and alopecia totalis/universalis scalp (n=8). The RNA source kit depended on sample type: the PAXgene miRNA kit for fixed scalp, the miRNeasy kit for PBMCs, and the RNeasy kit for mouse skin. immunoSEQ multiplex PCR using 35 Vbeta forward primers and 13 Jbeta reverse primers was used to amplify TCRbeta CDR3 regions. Study-level results and caveats: TCR sequences shared between patients were less clear than in mice, possibly partly because of HLA diversity in the patient population. During tofacitinib treatment, many expanded lesional clones stuck around in both scalp and blood, and this persistence may partly explain why relapse happens after treatment is stopped. Because the treated cohort was small and had only one nonresponder, larger studies are needed to examine links between baseline CD8+ expansion and response. Compared with normal scalp, lesional scalp had higher clonality and more expanded CD8+ clones, particularly in alopecia totalis/universalis, a pattern that suggests antigenic drive. Scalp TCR repertoire analysis is complicated because resident alphabeta T cells in normal human skin are also sequenced, whereas mouse skin is dominated by gammadelta T cells. Tofacitinib significantly decreased scalp clonality and the number of expanded CD8+ clones among the top 100 scalp clones.

Preparation of the library involved the immunoSEQ multiplex PCR assay. RNA was extracted from all samples and reverse transcribed into cDNA, which served as template for TCR sequencing. SuperScript III was used for first-strand cDNA synthesis, primed with a 2:1 mix of oligo-dT and random hexamers. A synthetic immune receptor repertoire was used to gauge amplification bias, and whatever bias remained was removed computationally. Per the source publication's procedure: After raw reads were preprocessed to remove errors, the CDR3 was defined following IMGT conventions as running from the conserved cysteine to phenylalanine. Clonality was computed as 1 minus the Shannon entropy, with the entropy normalized by log2 of the number of productive unique TCRs. CD4 or CD8 identity of scalp clones was inferred by cross-referencing scalp TCRbeta sequences with sorted blood CD4 and CD8 repertoires. In its TCRdb copy, this immuneACCESS table keeps in-frame sequences only and misses some clones. Where compared with another copy, unresolved V genes explain less than half of these, and the others have no known cause. V, J and clone size derive from that table, while D and trimming were established from the DNA sequence. A total of about 210,000 clones appear in this sample, around 65% of them only once. In total, the top ten clones hold 4.2% of the sample.

Based on the germline V gene, the CDR1 and CDR2 sequences are SQVTM and ANQGSEA. V and J are truncated by 6 bases and 2 bases respectively, leaving an intervening sequence of 9 bases. The CDR3 contains 12 residues, cysteine and phenylalanine counted. Only CDR3 DNA remains: 36 bases, in frame from the first base. In the paper's terms, the time point label means: more than 3 weeks on oral tofacitinib. The treatment or condition label on this specimen signifies: oral pan-JAK inhibitor, 5-10 mg twice daily. Lesional scalp punch biopsies and peripheral blood were obtained from alopecia areata patients. PBMCs were isolated by density centrifugation and stained for CD3, CD4 and CD8, after which CD4+ and CD8+ T cells were sorted on a FACSAria. Points on this clone: What this receptor recognizes is not known. Per-base quality was not reported, and no clone a single base away is much larger than it.

The input for sequencing was CD4+ T cells sorted from blood, taken at week 4, from a patient treated with tofacitinib. The origin of this receptor is a human donor with alopecia areata. The V gene is TRBV29-1 and the J gene is TRBJ2-3, with the D gene call left open. The sequenced DNA is TGCAGCGTACGCAGCGACACAGATACGCAGTATTTT. Its product reads: CSVRSDTDTQYF.